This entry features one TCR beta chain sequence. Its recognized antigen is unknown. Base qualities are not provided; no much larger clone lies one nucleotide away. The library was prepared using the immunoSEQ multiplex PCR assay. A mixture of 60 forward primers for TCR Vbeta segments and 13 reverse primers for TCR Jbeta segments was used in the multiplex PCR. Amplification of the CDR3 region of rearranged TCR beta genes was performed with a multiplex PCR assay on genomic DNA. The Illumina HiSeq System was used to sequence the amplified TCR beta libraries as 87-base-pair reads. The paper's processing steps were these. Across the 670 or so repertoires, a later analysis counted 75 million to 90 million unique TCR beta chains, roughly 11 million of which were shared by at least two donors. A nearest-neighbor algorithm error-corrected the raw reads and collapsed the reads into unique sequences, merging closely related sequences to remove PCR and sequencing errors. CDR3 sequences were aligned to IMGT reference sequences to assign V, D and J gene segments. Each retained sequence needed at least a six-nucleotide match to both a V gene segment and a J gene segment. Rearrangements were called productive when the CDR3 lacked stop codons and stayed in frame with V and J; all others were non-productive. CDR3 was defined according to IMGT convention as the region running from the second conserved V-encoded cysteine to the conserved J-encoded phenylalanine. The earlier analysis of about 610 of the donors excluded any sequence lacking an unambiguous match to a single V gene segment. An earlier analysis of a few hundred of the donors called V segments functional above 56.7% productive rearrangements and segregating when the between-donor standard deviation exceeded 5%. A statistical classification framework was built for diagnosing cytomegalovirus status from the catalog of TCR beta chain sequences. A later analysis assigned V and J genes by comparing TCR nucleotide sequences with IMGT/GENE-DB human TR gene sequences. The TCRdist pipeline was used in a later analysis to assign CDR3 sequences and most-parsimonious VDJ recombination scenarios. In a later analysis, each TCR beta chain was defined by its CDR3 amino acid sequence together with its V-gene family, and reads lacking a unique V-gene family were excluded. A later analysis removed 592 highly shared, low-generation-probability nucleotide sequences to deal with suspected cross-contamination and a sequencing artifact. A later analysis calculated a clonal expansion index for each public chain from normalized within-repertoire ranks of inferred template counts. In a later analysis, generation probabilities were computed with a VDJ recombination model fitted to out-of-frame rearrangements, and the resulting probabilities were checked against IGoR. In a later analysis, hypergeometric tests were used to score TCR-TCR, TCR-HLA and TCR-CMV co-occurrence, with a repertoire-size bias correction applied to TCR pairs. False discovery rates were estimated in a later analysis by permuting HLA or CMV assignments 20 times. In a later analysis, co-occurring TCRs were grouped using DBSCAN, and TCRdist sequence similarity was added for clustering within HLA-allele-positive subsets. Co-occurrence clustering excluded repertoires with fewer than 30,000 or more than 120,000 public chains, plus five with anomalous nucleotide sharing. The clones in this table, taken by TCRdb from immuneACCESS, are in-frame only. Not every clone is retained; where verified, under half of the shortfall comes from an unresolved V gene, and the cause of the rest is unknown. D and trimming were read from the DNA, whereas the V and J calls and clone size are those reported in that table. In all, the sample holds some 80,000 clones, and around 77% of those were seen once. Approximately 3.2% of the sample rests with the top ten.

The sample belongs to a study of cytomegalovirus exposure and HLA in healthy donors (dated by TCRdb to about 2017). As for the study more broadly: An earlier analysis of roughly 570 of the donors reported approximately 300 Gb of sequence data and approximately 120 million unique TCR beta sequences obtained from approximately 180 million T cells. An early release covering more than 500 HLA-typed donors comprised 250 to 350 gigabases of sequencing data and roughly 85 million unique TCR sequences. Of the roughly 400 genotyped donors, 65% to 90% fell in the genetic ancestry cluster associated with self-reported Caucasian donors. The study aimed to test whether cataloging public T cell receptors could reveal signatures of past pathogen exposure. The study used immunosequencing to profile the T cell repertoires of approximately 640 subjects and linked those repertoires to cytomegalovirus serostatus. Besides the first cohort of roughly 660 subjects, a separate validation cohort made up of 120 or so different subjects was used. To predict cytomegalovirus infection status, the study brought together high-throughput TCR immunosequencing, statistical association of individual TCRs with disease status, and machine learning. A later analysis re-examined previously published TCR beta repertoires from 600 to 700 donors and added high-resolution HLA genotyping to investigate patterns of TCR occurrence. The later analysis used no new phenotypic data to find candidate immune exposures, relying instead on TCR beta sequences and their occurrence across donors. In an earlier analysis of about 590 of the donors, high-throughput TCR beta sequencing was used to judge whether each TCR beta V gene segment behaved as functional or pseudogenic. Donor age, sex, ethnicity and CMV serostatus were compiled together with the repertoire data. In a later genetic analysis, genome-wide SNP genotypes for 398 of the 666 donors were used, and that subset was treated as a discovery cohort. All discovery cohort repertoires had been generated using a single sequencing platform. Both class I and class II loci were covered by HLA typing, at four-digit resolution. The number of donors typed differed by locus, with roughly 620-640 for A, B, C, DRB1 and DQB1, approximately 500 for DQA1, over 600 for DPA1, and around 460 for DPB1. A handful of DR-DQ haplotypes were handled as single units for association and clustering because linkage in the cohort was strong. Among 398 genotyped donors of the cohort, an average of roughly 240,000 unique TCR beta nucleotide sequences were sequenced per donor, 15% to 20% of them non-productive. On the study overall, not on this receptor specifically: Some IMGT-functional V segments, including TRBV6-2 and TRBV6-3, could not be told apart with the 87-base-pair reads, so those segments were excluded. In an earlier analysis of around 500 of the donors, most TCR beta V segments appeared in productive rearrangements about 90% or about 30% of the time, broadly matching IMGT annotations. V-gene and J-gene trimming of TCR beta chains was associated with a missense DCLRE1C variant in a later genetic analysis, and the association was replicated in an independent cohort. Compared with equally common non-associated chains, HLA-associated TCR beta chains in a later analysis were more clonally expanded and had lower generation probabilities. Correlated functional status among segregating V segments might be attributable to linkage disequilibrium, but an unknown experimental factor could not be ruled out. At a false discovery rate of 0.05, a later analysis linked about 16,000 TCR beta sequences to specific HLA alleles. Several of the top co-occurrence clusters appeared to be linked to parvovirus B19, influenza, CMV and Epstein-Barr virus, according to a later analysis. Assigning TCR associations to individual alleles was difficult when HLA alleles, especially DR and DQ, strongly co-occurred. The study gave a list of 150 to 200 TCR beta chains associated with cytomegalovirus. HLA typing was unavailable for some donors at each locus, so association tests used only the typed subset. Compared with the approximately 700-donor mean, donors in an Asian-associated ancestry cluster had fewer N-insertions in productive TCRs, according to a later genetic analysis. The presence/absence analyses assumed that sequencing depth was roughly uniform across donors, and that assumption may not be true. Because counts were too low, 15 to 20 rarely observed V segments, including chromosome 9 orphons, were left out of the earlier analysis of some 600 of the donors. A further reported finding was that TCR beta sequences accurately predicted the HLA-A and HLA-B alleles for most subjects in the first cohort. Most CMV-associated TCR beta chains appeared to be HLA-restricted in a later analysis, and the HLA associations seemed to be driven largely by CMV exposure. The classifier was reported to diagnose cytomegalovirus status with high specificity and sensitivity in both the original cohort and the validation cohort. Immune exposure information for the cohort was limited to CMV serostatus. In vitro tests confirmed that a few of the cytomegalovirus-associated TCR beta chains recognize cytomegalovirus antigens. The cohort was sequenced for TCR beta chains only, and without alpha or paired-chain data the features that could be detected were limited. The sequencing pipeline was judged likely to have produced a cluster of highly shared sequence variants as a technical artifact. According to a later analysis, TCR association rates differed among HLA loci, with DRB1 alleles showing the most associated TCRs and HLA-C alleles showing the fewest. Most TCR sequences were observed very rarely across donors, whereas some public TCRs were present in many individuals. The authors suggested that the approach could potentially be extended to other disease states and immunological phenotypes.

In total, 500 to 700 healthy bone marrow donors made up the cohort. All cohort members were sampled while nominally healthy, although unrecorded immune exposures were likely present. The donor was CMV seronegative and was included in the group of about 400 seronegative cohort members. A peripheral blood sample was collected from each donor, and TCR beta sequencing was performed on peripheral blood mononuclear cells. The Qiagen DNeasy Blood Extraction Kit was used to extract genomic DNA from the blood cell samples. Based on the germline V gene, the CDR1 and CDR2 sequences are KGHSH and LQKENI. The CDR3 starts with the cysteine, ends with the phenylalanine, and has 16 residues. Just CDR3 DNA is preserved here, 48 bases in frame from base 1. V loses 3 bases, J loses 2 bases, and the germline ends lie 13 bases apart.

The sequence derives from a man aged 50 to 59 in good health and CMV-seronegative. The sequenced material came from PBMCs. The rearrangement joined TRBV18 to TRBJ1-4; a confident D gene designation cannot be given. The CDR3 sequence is CASSPTYGDTNEKLFF. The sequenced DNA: TGTGCCAGCTCACCTACTTACGGGGATACTAATGAAAAACTGTTTTTT.